This entry describes one T cell receptor (beta chain). Its antigen is not known. Germline assignment: CDR1 SGHDT and CDR2 YYEEEE. The CDR3 spans 15 residues. With V trimmed by 4 bases and J by 2 bases, 4 bases remained unmatched. PCR used 60 Vbeta primers and 13 Jbeta primers. Repertoires were generated with immunoSEQ multiplex PCR, while TCRdb's copy carries only in-frame clones and drops some. The table has 95,000 to 150,000 clones, over 65% seen once; the top ten hold 11%. The data were taken from a study of cytomegalovirus exposure and HLA in healthy donors. Whole-study results and caveats: The authors assumed roughly uniform sequencing depth across donors for presence/absence analyses. Looking again later, the authors saw that most CMV-associated TCR beta chains seemed HLA-restricted.

Specimen: PBMCs. The J gene is TRBJ2-3, the V gene TRBV5-6; 10 nucleotides agree with TRBD1. The clonotype comes from a young man in good health and CMV-seropositive. The CDR3 nucleotides are TGTGCCAGCAGCACCGGGACAGGGGACACAGATACGCAGTATTTT. Translated: CASSTGTGDTDTQYF.